This T cell receptor beta chain is drawn from a study of early T cells in non-severe SARS-CoV-2 infection. Study in general: Alpha and beta chains were unpaired, from unsorted whole-blood bulk RNA.

As concerns this clonotype: Its specificity is unknown.

CDR1 SGHVS and CDR2 FQNEAQ come from the germline V gene. V was clipped by 5 bases and J by 4 bases, with 11 bases between them. CDR3 length: 13 amino acids. Whole-study findings and limits: Matching with VDJdb favored anti-spike CD8 responses (missing private and CD4 specificities).

Unique molecular identifiers were affixed to single, distinct cDNA molecules. Using its own MiXCR run on the 5' RACE reads, TCRdb lists one record per CDR3 protein. The table includes about 77,000 distinct CDR3 sequences, roughly a sixth detected once. Specimen: whole blood. The genes are TRBV7-8 and TRBJ1-2; D might be TRBD1 (5 bases). This TCR came from an adult who was a healthcare worker with PCR-confirmed SARS-CoV-2 infection or an uninfected control (not recorded which). The CDR3 DNA reads TGTGCCAGCAGCGAGGGGACGACCTATGGCTACACCTTC. This translates into CASSEGTTYGYTF. Drawing the rest from reference TRBV7-8 and TRBJ1-2, the complete variable domain is GAGVSQSPRYKVAKRGQDVALRCDPISGHVSLFWYQQALGQGPEFLTYFQNEAQLDKSGLPSDRFFAERPEGSVSTLKIQRTQQEDSAVYLCASSEGTTYGYTFGSGTRLTVV.